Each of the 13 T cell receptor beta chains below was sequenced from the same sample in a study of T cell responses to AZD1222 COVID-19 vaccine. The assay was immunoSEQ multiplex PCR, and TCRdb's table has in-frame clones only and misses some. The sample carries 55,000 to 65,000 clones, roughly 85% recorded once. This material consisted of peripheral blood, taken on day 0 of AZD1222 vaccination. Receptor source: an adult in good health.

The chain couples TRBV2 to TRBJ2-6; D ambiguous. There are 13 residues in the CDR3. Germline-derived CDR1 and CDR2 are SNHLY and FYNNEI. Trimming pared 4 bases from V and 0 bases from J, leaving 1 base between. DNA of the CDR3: TGTGCCAGCAGTGCCTCTGGGGCCAACGTCCTGACTTTC. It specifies CASSASGANVLTF.

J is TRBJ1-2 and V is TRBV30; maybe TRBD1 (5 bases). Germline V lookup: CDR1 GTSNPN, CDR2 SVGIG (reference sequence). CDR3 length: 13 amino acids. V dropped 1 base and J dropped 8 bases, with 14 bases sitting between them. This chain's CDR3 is CAWSARGSDGYTF. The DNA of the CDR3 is TGTGCCTGGAGTGCTAGGGGCAGTGACGGCTACACCTTC.

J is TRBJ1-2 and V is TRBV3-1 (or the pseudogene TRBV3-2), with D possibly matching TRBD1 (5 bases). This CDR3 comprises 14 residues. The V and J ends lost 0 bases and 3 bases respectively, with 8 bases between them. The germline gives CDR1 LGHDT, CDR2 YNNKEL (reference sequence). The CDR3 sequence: CASSQDVRDYGYTF. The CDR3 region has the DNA TGTGCCAGCAGCCAAGATGTCAGGGACTATGGCTACACCTTC.

The CDR3 DNA is TGTGCCAGCAGCGCGGGGTCCCTGACTGAAGCTTTCTTT. This translates into CASSAGSLTEAFF. This chain links TRBV14 with TRBJ1-1; no clear D gene. The CDR3 spans 13 residues. Looked up from germline, CDR1 is SGHDN and CDR2 is FVKESK. Trimming left V 5 bases short and J 5 bases short, with 12 bases between.

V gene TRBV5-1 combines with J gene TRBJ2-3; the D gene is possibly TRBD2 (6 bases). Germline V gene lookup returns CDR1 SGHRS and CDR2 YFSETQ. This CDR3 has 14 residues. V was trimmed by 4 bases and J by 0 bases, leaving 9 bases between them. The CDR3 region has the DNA TGCGCCAGCAGCAGGGGACTTAGCACAGATACGCAGTATTTT. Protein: CASSRGLSTDTQYF.

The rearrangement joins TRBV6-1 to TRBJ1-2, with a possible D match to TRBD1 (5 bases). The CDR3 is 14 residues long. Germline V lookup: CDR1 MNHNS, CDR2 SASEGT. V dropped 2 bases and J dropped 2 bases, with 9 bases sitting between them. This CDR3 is CASSESWGNYGYTF. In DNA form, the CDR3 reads TGTGCCAGCAGTGAAAGTTGGGGGAACTATGGCTACACCTTC.

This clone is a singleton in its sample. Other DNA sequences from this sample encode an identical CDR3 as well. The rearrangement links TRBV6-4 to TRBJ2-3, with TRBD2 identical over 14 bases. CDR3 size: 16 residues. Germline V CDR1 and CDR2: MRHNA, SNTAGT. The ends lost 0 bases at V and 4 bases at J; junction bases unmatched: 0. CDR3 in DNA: TGTGCCAGCAGTGACTCGACTAGCGGGGGGGCAGATACGCAGTATTTT. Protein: CASSDSTSGGADTQYF.

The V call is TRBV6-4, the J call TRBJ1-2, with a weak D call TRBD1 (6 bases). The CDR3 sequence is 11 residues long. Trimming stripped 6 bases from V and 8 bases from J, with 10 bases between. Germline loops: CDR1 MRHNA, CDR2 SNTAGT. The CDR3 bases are TGTGCCAGCAGCACAGGGCACGGCTACACCTTC. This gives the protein CASSTGHGYTF.

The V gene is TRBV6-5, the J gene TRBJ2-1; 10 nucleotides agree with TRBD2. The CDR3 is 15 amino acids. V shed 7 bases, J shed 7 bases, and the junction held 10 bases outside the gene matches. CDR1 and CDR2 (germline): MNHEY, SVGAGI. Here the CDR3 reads CASTLLAGERNEQFF. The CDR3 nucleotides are TGTGCCAGCACCCTCCTAGCGGGGGAAAGAAATGAGCAGTTCTTC.

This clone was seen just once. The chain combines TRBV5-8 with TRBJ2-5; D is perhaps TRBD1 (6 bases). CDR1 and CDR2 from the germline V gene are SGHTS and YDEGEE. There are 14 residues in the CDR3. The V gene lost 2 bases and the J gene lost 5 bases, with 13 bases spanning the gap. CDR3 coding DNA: TGTGCCAGCAGCTTTACCGGTCAGGGGGAGACCCAGTACTTC. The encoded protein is CASSFTGQGETQYF.

CDR3 sequence reads: CASSFDRVGGYTF. CDR3 in DNA: TGTGCCAGCAGCTTTGACAGGGTTGGCGGCTACACCTTC. The chain combines TRBV7-9 with TRBJ1-2, with TRBD1 identical over 7 bases. Germline V gene data show CDR1 as SEHNR and CDR2 as FQNEAQ (reference sequence). V dropped 3 bases and J dropped 8; count of bases not matched to a gene: 6. The CDR3 spans 13 residues.

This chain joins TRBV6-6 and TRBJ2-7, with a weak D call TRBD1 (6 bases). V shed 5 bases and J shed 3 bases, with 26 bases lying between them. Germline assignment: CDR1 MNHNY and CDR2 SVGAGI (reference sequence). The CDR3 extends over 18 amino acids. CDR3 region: CASSPNRDLPPALYEQYF. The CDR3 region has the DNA TGTGCCAGCAGTCCTAACAGGGACCTCCCACCGGCCCTCTACGAGCAGTACTTC.

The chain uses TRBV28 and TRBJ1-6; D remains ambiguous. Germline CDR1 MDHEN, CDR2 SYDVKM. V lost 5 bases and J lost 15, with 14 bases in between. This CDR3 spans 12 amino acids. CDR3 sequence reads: CASSQGARNLHF. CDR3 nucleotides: TGTGCCAGCAGTCAAGGAGCTCGGAACCTCCACTTT.